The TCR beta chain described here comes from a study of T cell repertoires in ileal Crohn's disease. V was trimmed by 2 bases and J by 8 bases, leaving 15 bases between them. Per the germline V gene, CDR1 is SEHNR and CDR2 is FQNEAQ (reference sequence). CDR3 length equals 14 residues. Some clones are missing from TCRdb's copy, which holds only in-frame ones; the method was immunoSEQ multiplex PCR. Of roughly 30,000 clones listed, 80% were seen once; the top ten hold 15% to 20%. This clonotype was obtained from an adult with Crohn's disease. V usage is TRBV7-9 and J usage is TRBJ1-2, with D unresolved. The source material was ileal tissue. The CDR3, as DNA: TGTGCCAGCAGCTTATCCAAGGTCTCGGGGGGCTACACCTTC. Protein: CASSLSKVSGGYTF.